The 5 T cell receptor beta chains listed next were all sequenced from one sample in a study of patients and donors after allogeneic stem cell transplantation. TCRdb re-analysed the RT-PCR reads in MiXCR, keeping a single row per CDR3 protein. The sample holds approximately 200,000 distinct CDR3 sequences; around two fifths are singletons and the top ten take 11%. Sequenced material: blood, either unsorted or a sorted T cell fraction (not recorded which). These receptors were taken from a human donor who was either an allogeneic HSCT recipient or a stem cell or donor lymphocyte infusion donor (not recorded which). It is not recorded whose cells these are; they may come from a transplant donor.

This clonotype was observed a handful of times. J is TRBJ1-6 and V is TRBV16; perhaps TRBD1 as D (5 bases). V gave up 1 base and J gave up 10 bases, with 5 bases separating them. Germline V lookup: CDR1 KGHSY, CDR2 FQNENV. The CDR3 has 12 amino acids. CDR3 sequence reads: CASSQWGSPLHF. The CDR3 region has the DNA TGTGCCAGCAGCCAATGGGGGTCACCCCTCCACTTT.

The chain links TRBV7-9 to TRBJ1-2; D ambiguous. Germline-derived CDR1 and CDR2 are SEHNR and FQNEAQ (reference sequence). The CDR3 contains 19 residues. V was trimmed by 1 base and J by 3 bases, leaving 24 bases between them. In nucleotides, the CDR3 is TGTGCCAGCAGCTTAGGCGCCAGCCCAGCCATACGGGCGTACTATGGCTACACCTTC. It translates to CASSLGASPAIRAYYGYTF.

This clonotype was counted between two and nine times. The chain joins TRBV7-9 to TRBJ1-5; D is unresolved. The CDR3 is made up of 14 amino acids. Germline V CDR1 and CDR2: SEHNR, FQNEAQ (reference sequence). With 1 base removed from V and 0 bases from J, the gap between germline ends came to 4 bases. Written as DNA, the CDR3 is TGTGCCAGCAGCTTAGACCTTAGCAATCAGCCCCAGCATTTT. Translation: CASSLDLSNQPQHF.

Only a few counts were recorded for this clonotype. This chain connects TRBV3-1 to TRBJ1-6; D unclear. Trimming took off 1 base at V and 5 bases at J, with 12 bases between the two ends. The CDR3 is made up of 16 amino acids. The germline V gene encodes CDR1 LGHDT and CDR2 YNNKEL (reference sequence). The CDR3 DNA reads TGTGCCAGCAGCCAAGTAGGAGGGCGGCATAATTCACCCCTCCACTTT. Protein sequence: CASSQVGGRHNSPLHF.

This chain's CDR3 is CASSVETSTGQPDGYTF. As DNA, the CDR3 is TGTGCCAGCAGCGTAGAGACTTCCACGGGACAGCCGGATGGCTACACCTTC. The rearrangement uses TRBV9 and TRBJ1-2; 7 nucleotides agree with TRBD1. V lost 0 bases to trimming and J lost 6 bases; unmatched junction nucleotides: 14. CDR1 and CDR2 (germline): SGDLS, YYNGEE. The CDR3 runs 17 residues.